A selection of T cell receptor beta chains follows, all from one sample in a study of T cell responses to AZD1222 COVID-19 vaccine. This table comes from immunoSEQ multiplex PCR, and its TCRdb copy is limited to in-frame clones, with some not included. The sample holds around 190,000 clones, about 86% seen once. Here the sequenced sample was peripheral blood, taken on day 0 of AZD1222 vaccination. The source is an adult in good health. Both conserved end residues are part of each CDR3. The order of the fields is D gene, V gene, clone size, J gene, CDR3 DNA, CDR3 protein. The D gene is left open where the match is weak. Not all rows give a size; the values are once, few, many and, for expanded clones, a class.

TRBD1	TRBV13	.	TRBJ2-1	TGTGCCAGCAGCTTAAGGACAGGGAGGTACAATGAGCAGTTCTTC	CASSLRTGRYNEQFF
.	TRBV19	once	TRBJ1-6	TGTGCCAGTACCCGGGCAGGGACGGCCGGGCGTTCACCCCTCCACTTT	CASTRAGTAGRSPLHF
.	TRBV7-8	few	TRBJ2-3	TGTGCCAGCAGCTTAAGGGTCTACACAGATACGCAGTATTTT	CASSLRVYTDTQYF
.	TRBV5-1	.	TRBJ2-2	TGCGCCAGCAGACCTAGGGGCAACACGGGTGTTAACACCGGGGAGCTGTTTTTT	CASRPRGNTGVNTGELFF
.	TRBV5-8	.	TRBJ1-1	TGTGCCAGCAGCGGAATGATGAACACTGAAGCTTTCTTT	CASSGMMNTEAFF
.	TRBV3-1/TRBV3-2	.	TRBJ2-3	TGTGCCAGCAGCCAAGAACCCGGGGACACAGATACGCAGTATTTT	CASSQEPGDTDTQYF
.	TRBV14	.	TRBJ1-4	TGTGCCAGCAGCCAAGATCAGGGCAGGGCAGAAAAACTGTTTTTT	CASSQDQGRAEKLFF
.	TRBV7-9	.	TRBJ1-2	TGTGCCAGCAGCCCGGGATTCGACTATGGCTACACCTTC	CASSPGFDYGYTF
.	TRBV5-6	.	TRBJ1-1	TGTGCCAGCAGCCATTGGAGGGGGACTGAAGCTTTCTTT	CASSHWRGTEAFF
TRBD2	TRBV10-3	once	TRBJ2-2	TGTGCCATCAGTGAGATATCCGGGACTAGCGGGGGGCGGGTCACCGGGGAGCTGTTTTTT	CAISEISGTSGGRVTGELFF
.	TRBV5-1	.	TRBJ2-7	TGCGCCAGCAGCTTGGACAGGGTGGACGAGCAGTGCTTC	CASSLDRVDEQCF
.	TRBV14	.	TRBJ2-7	TGTGCCAGCAGTAATAGGGGGTACGAGCAGTACTTC	CASSNRGYEQYF
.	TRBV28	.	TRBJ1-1	TGTGCCAGCAGTAACCGGGGGGCCATCATGAACACTGAAGCTTTCTTT	CASSNRGAIMNTEAFF
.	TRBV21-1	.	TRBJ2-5	TGTGCCAGCAGCAACCACACTAGCGGAAAAGAGACCCAGTACTTC	CASSNHTSGKETQYF
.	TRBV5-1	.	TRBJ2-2	TGCGCCAGCAGCCAGGAGGATCTAGCGATGAACACCGGGGAGCTGTTTTTT	CASSQEDLAMNTGELFF
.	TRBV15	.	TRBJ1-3	TGTGCCACCAGCCCTTTACACTCTGGAAACACCATATATTTT	CATSPLHSGNTIYF
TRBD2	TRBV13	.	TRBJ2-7	TGTGCCAGCACGACTAGCGGGACGGCCGAGCAGTACTTC	CASTTSGTAEQYF
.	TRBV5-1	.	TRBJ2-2	TGCGCCAGCAGCTGGGGGACCGCGAACACCGGGGAGCTGTTTTTT	CASSWGTANTGELFF
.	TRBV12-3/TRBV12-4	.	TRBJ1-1	TGTGCCAGCAGGAGGGGTACTGAAGCTTTCTTT	CASRRGTEAFF
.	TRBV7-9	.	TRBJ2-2	TGTGCCAGCAGACCTCGGGACGGCATTACGTACGCCGGGGAGCTGTTTTTT	CASRPRDGITYAGELFF
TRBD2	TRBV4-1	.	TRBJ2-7	TGCGCCAGCAGCCAAGGGGCTAGCGGGGGCCCCTACGAGCAGTACTTC	CASSQGASGGPYEQYF
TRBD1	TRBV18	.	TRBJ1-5	TGTGCCAGCTCACCAAATCCAGGGGGTCAGCCCCAGCATTTT	CASSPNPGGQPQHF
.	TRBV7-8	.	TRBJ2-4	TGTGCCAGCAGCTTAGTAGCAGGGGCCAAAAACATTCAGTACTTC	CASSLVAGAKNIQYF
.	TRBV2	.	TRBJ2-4	TGTGCCAGCAGAGGGGAGGGGGCTTTAGCCAAAAACATTCAGTACTTC	CASRGEGALAKNIQYF
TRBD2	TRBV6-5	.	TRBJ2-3	TGTGCCAGCAGTTACACTAGCGGGGGGTCCACAGATACGCAGTATTTT	CASSYTSGGSTDTQYF
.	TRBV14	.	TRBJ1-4	TGTGCCAGCCGAGCCGGGACAAAACTGTTTTTT	CASRAGTKLFF
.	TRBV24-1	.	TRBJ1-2	TGTGCCACCAGTGGAAGGGGATCTAACTATGGCTACACCTTC	CATSGRGSNYGYTF
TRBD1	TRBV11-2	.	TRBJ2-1	TGTGCCAGCAGCCAGGACAGGGGCAATGAGCAGTTCTTC	CASSQDRGNEQFF
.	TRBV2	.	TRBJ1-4	TGTGCCAGCAGTGAAGCGCTGGCAGGACAGAATGAAAAACTGTTTTTT	CASSEALAGQNEKLFF
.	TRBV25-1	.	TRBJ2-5	TGTGCCAGCAGTGAATATGGGTACCAAGAGACCCAGTACTTC	CASSEYGYQETQYF
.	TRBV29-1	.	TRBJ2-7	TGCAGCGTTGAAGATCCCGGATCTTACGAGCAGTACTTC	CSVEDPGSYEQYF
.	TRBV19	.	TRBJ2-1	TGTGCCAGTAGTACGATGGCTAGTCACAATGAGCAGTTCTTC	CASSTMASHNEQFF
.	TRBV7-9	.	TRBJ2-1	TGTGCCAGCAGCCCCCCACGGGTTCCCAATGAGCAGTTCTTC	CASSPPRVPNEQFF
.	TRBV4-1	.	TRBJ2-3	TGCGCCAGCAGCCTCCGCAGTGAGGATACGCAGTATTTT	CASSLRSEDTQYF
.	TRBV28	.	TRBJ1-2	TGTGCCAGCAGGAACAGGGATACCTTCTATGGCTACACCTTC	CASRNRDTFYGYTF
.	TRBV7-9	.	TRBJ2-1	TGTGCCAGCAGCTTATTTACGGGAGTCGTCGACAATGAGCAGTTCTTC	CASSLFTGVVDNEQFF
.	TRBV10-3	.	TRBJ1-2	TGTGCCATCAGTCAACAGGGAGATGTTTATGGCTACACCTTC	CAISQQGDVYGYTF
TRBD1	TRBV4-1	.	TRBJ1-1	TGCGCCAGCAGCCCAGGGGGCCTGAACACTGAAGCTTTCTTT	CASSPGGLNTEAFF
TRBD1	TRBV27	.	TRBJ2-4	TGTGCCAGCAGCCCGGCCGGACAGGCATACATTCAGTACTTC	CASSPAGQAYIQYF
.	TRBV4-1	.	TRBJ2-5	TGCGCCAGCAGCCAAGCCTGGACTTACCAAGAGACCCAGTACTTC	CASSQAWTYQETQYF
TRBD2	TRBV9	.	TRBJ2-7	TGTGCCAGCAGCTTAGACGCGGGAGGTCCCTCCTACGAGCAGTACTTC	CASSLDAGGPSYEQYF
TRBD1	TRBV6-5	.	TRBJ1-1	TGTGCCAGCATTACGCAGGACAGGGGGAATACTGAAGCTTTCTTT	CASITQDRGNTEAFF
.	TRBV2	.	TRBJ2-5	TGTGCCAGCAGTGTGAACATCCAAGAGACCCAGTACTTC	CASSVNIQETQYF
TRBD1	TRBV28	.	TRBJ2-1	TGTGCCAGCAGTTACAAGACAGGGTTGACCTACAATGAGCAGTTCTTC	CASSYKTGLTYNEQFF
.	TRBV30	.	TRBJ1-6	TGTGCCTGGACGATTGGGAATTCACCCCTCCACTTT	CAWTIGNSPLHF
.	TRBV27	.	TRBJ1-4	TGTGCCAGCAGTTTACGCTCTCCGGACAGCCCCCGCGAGCTGAGTGAAAAACTGTTTTTT	CASSLRSPDSPRELSEKLFF
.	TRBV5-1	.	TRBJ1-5	TGCGCCAGCAGCTTGGAGTCAGGTCGTAATCAGCCCCAGCATTTT	CASSLESGRNQPQHF